These T cell receptor beta chains were read from a single sample in a study of OX40 agonist ivuxolimab in advanced cancers. TCRdb's copy holds only in-frame clones and misses some; the assay was immunoSEQ multiplex PCR. The table includes 75,000 to 80,000 clones, approximately 84% detected once. The starting material was CD4+ or CD8+ T cells sorted from blood, obtained in a trial of the OX40 agonist ivuxolimab. These receptors were taken from an adult with an advanced solid tumor such as melanoma, head and neck, liver or kidney cancer. Both conserved end residues are trimmed from each CDR3. The order of the fields is clone size, J gene, V gene, CDR3 protein. Expanded clones are given a class, and other clones once, few, many or no size at all.

few,TRBJ1-6,TRBV25-1,ASRQLNSPLH
-,TRBJ1-4,TRBV5-6,ASSSSPGATNEKLF
-,TRBJ1-1,TRBV30,AWSARGPQAF
-,TRBJ2-5,TRBV13,ASSLRLAGGPEETQY
-,TRBJ2-7,TRBV11-3,ASSFRREQY
-,TRBJ1-6,TRBV6-4,ASSEVAGGRRSPLH
-,TRBJ2-7,TRBV2,ASSAQGGYEQY
-,TRBJ1-4,TRBV6-1,ASSEWNRDNEKLF
once,TRBJ1-1,TRBV28,ASSFGGVLTEAF
-,TRBJ2-2,TRBV28,ASGVFGGAGELF
-,TRBJ1-5,TRBV5-4,ASSAQPGQGRQPQH
-,TRBJ1-2,TRBV15,ATSREVRGAYGYT
-,TRBJ2-1,TRBV19,ASSIGNSPNEQF
-,TRBJ2-7,TRBV4-2,ASSQESGRGRDGIYEQY
-,TRBJ1-1,TRBV7-9,ASSVDATEAF
-,TRBJ1-3,TRBV9,ASSSLWGGGNTIY
-,TRBJ1-1,TRBV5-4,ASSSDRENTEAF
-,TRBJ1-6,TRBV15,ATAQLGSPLH
-,TRBJ2-2,TRBV30,AWNTGSGVAGELF
-,TRBJ1-1,TRBV6-6,AIAGSGNTEAF
-,TRBJ1-2,TRBV6-4,ASSDEGTDGYT